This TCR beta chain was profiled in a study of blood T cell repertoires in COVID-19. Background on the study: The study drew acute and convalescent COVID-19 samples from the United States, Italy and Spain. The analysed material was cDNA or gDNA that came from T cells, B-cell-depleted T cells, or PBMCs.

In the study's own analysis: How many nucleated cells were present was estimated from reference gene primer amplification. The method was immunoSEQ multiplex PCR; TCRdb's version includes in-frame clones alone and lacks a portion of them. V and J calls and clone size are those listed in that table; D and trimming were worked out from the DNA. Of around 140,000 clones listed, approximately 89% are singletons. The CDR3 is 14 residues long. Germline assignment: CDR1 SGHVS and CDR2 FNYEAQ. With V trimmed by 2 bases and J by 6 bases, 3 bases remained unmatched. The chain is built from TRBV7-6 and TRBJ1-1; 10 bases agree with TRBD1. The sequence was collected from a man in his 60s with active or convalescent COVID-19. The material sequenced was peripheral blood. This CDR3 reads CASSLSGTGAEAFF. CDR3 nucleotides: TGTGCCAGCAGCTTAAGTGGGACAGGGGCTGAAGCTTTCTTT.